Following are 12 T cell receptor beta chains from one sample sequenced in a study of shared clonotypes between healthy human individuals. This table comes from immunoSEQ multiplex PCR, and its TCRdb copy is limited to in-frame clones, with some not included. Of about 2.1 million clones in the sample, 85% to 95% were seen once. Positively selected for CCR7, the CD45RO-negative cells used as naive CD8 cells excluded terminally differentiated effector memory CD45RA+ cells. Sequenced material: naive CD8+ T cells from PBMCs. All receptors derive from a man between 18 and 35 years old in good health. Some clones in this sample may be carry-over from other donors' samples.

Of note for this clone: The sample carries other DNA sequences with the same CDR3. CDR3 loop: CASRSSGYNEQFF. CDR3 sequence (DNA): TGTGCCAGCAGGTCTAGCGGCTACAATGAGCAGTTCTTC. J is TRBJ2-1 and V is TRBV27; the match to TRBD2 covers 7 bases. The CDR3 totals 13 residues. V was clipped by 6 bases and J by 3 bases; unmatched bases: 2. Germline V gene lookup returns CDR1 MNHEY and CDR2 SMNVEV (reference sequence).

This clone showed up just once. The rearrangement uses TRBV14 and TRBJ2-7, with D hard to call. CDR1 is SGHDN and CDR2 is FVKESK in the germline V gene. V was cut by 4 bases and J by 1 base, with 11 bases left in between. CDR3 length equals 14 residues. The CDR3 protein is CASSRRFPSYEQYF. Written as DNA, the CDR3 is TGTGCCAGCAGCCGTCGGTTCCCGTCCTACGAGCAGTACTTC.

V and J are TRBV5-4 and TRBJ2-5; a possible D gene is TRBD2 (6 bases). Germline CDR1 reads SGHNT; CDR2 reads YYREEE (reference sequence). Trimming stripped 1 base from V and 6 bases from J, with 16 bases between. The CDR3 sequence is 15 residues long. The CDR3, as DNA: TGTGCCAGCAGCTTGCGCAGGGAGGTAAAGAAGACCCAGTACTTC. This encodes CASSLRREVKKTQYF.

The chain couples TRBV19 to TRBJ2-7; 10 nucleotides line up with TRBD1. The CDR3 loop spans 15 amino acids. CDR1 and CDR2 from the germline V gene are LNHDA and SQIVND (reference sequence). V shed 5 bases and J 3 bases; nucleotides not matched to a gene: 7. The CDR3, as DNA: TGTGCCAGTAGTTGGGGGACAGGGGAAGGCTACGAGCAGTACTTC. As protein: CASSWGTGEGYEQYF.

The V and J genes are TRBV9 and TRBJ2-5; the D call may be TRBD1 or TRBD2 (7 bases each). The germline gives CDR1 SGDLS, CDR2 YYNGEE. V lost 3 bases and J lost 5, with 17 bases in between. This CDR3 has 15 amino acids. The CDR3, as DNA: TGTGCCAGCAGCGCAGGGGGAGGGCCGCGGGAGACCCAGTACTTC. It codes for CASSAGGGPRETQYF.

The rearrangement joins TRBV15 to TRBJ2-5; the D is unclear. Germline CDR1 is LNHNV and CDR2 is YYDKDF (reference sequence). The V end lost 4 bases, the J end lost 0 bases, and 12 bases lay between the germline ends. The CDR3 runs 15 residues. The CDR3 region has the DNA TGTGCCACCAGCACAACCCAGGAGTACCAAGAGACCCAGTACTTC. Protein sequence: CATSTTQEYQETQYF.

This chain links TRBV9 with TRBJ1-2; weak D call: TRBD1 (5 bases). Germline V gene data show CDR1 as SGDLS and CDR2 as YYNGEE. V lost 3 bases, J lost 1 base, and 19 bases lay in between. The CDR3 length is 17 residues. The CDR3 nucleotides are TGTGCCAGCAGCGATGGCTTGACGGGGGGGTTTAACTATGGCTACACCTTC. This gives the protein CASSDGLTGGFNYGYTF.

The CDR3 spells CASSIGPQGLGKNIQYF. In DNA form, the CDR3 reads TGTGCCAGTAGTATAGGGCCCCAAGGGTTGGGCAAAAACATTCAGTACTTC. The chain is built from TRBV19 and TRBJ2-4, with D unresolved. Germline V CDR1 and CDR2: LNHDA, SQIVND (reference sequence). The ends were cut back, 1 base at V and 3 bases at J, with 16 bases in the middle. The CDR3 runs to 17 residues.

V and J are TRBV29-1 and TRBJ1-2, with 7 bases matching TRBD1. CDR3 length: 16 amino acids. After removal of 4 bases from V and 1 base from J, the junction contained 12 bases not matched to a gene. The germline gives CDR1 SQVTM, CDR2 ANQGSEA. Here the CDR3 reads CSVGRDSGGYNYGYTF. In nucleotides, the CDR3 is TGCAGCGTTGGTAGGGACAGCGGAGGATATAACTATGGCTACACCTTC.

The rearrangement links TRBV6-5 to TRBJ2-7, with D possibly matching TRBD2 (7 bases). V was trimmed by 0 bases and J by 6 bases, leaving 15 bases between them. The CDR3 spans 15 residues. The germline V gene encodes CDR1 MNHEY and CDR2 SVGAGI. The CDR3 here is CASSYSKGGVAEQYF. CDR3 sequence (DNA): TGTGCCAGCAGTTACTCGAAAGGGGGGGTTGCCGAGCAGTACTTC.

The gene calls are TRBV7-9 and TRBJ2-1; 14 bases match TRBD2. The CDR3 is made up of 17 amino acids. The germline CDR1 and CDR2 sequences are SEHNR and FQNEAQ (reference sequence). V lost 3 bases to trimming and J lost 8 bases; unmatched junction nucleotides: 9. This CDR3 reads CASSFRLAGGLVDEQFF. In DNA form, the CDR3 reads TGTGCCAGCAGCTTCAGACTAGCGGGAGGGCTGGTCGATGAGCAGTTCTTC.

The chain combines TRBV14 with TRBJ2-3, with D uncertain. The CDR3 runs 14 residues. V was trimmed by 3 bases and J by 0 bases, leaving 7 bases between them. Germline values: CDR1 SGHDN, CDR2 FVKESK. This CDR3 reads CASSQRISTDTQYF. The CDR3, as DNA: TGTGCCAGCAGCCAGCGAATTAGCACAGATACGCAGTATTTT.